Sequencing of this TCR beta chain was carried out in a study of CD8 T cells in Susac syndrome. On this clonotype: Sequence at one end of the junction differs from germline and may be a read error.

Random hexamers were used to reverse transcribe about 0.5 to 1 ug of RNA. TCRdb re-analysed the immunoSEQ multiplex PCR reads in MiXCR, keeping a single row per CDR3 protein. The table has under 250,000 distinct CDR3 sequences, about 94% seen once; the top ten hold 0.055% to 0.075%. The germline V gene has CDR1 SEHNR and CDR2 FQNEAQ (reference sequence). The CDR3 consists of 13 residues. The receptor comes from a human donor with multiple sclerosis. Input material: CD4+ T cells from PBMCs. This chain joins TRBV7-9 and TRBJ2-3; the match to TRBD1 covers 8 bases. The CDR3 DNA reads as TGTGCCAGCAGCTTAGCGGGGGGACAGGATATCAATTTT. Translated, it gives CASSLAGGQDINF.